Listed below are T cell receptor beta chains from one sample, sequenced in a study of response to subunit inactivated influenza vaccine. TCRdb called the RT-PCR reads again in MiXCR, with one record for every CDR3 protein. The sample yields hundreds of thousands of distinct CDR3 sequences, approximately 7.7% seen once. Here the sequenced sample was PBMCs from blood, taken around 2 years after vaccination. The receptors were gathered from a man aged 50-75 years who received an inactivated influenza vaccine. Both conserved end residues are part of each CDR3. Fields, in order: CDR3 protein, CDR3 DNA, clone size, J gene, D gene, V gene. The D gene is left open where the match is weak. Some rows have no size entry. The others give once, few or many, or a class for an expanded clone.

CDR3 protein: CASSWDRDSPLHF
CDR3 DNA: TGCGCCAGCAGCTGGGACAGAGATTCACCCCTCCACTTT
clone size: many
J gene: TRBJ1-6
D gene: TRBD1
V gene: TRBV5-1

CDR3 protein: CASSLPGQGSEQYF
CDR3 DNA: TGTGCCAGCAGCCTACCGGGACAGGGATCCGAGCAGTACTTC
clone size: .
J gene: TRBJ2-7
D gene: TRBD1
V gene: TRBV7-9

CDR3 protein: CSATSGLLNGAAFF
CDR3 DNA: TGCAGTGCTACCTCGGGACTCTTGAACGGTGCAGCTTTCTTT
clone size: .
J gene: TRBJ1-1
D gene: .
V gene: TRBV20-1

CDR3 protein: CASRKGQETGYTF
CDR3 DNA: TGCGCCAGCAGGAAGGGACAAGAGACTGGCTACACCTTC
clone size: .
J gene: TRBJ1-2
D gene: .
V gene: TRBV5-1

CDR3 protein: CASSPTPLAGEETQYF
CDR3 DNA: TGTGCCAGCAGCCCGACCCCACTAGCGGGAGAAGAGACCCAGTACTTC
clone size: few
J gene: TRBJ2-5
D gene: TRBD2
V gene: TRBV4-2

CDR3 protein: CASSEPGTSASYNEQFF
CDR3 DNA: TGTGCCAGCAGCGAACCCGGGACTAGTGCCTCCTACAATGAGCAGTTCTTC
clone size: .
J gene: TRBJ2-1
D gene: TRBD2
V gene: TRBV7-9

CDR3 protein: CASSPRAHRDNYGYTF
CDR3 DNA: TGTGCCAGCAGTCCAAGGGCCCACAGGGATAACTATGGCTACACCTTC
clone size: .
J gene: TRBJ1-2
D gene: .
V gene: TRBV6-1

CDR3 protein: CATSPGLQKEQFF
CDR3 DNA: TGTGCCACTTCGCCGGGCCTTCAGAAAGAGCAGTTCTTC
clone size: .
J gene: TRBJ2-1
D gene: .
V gene: TRBV15

CDR3 protein: CASSRNTGSGNTIYF
CDR3 DNA: TGTGCCAGCAGCCGAAATACAGGGTCTGGAAACACCATATATTTT
clone size: few
J gene: TRBJ1-3
D gene: .
V gene: TRBV7-2

CDR3 protein: CSAASTGTEAFF
CDR3 DNA: TGCAGCGCTGCTTCGACGGGCACTGAAGCTTTCTTT
clone size: .
J gene: TRBJ1-1
D gene: .
V gene: TRBV29-1

CDR3 protein: CASSKYGDRVYTF
CDR3 DNA: TGTGCCAGCAGTAAATATGGTGACAGGGTTTACACCTTC
clone size: many
J gene: TRBJ1-2
D gene: TRBD1
V gene: TRBV6-6

CDR3 protein: CASRGQRLGQYF
CDR3 DNA: TGTGCCAGCAGGGGACAGCGTCTCGGGCAGTACTTC
clone size: .
J gene: TRBJ2-7
D gene: TRBD1
V gene: TRBV28

CDR3 protein: CSAPAARGGIGELFF
CDR3 DNA: TGCAGTGCTCCTGCGGCGCGGGGGGGAATCGGGGAGCTGTTTTTT
clone size: .
J gene: TRBJ2-2
D gene: TRBD2
V gene: TRBV20-1

CDR3 protein: CAISESWWEFTGANVLTF
CDR3 DNA: TGTGCCATCAGTGAGTCATGGTGGGAGTTCACTGGGGCCAACGTCCTGACTTTC
clone size: few
J gene: TRBJ2-6
D gene: .
V gene: TRBV10-3